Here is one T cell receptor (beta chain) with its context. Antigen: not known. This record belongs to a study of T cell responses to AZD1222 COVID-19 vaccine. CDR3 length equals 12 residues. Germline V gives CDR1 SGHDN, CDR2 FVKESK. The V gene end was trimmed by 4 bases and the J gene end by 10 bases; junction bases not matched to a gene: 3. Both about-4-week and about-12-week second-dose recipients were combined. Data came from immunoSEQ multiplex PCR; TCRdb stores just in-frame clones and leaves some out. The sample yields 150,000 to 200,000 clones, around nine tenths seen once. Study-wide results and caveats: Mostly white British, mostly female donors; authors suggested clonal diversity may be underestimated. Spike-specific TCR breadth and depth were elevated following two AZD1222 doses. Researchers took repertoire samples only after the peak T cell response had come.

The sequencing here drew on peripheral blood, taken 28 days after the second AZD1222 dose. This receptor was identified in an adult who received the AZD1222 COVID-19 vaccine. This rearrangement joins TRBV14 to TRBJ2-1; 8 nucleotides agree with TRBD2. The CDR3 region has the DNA TGTGCCAGCAGCCCGACTAGCGCCGAGCAGTTCTTC. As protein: CASSPTSAEQFF.